The T cell receptor beta chain described here comes from a study of response to subunit inactivated influenza vaccine. Study-wide results and caveats: Authors suggested that a seasonal influenza vaccination recruits few new T cells each time.

A note on this clonotype: The antigen remains undetermined.

CDR1 is SQVTM and CDR2 is ANQGSEA in the germline V gene. Trimming removed 4 bases at V and 6 bases at J, with 14 bases between. The CDR3 has 13 residues. TCRdb called the RT-PCR reads again in MiXCR, with one record for every CDR3 protein. Here the sample spans around 760,000 distinct CDR3 sequences, about 15% being singletons. The clonotype comes from a man aged 50 to 60 who received an inactivated influenza vaccine. This chain joins TRBV29-1 and TRBJ2-3, with unresolved D. Sequencing was performed on PBMCs from blood, taken less than 15 days before vaccination. CDR3 loop: CSVAAGFRDTQYF. For the CDR3, the DNA is TGCAGCGTTGCGGCAGGCTTCAGGGATACGCAGTATTTT.